This T cell receptor (beta chain) was sequenced for a study of cytomegalovirus exposure and HLA in healthy donors. Study-level findings and limits: Later analysis demonstrated an association between a missense DCLRE1C variant and TCR beta V- and J-gene trimming. In a later analysis, HLA-C alleles had the fewest associated TCRs, DRB1 alleles the most.

Trimming took 6 bases from V and 1 from J; bases not matched to a gene: 4. The length of the CDR3 is 16 residues. CDR1 and CDR2 from the germline V gene are KGHSH and LQKENI. As for this clone: Its antigen is currently unknown.

PCR was performed using 60 Vbeta and 13 Jbeta primers. Produced via immunoSEQ multiplex PCR; TCRdb's table is partial and in-frame only. The sample includes under 250,000 clones, 70% to 90% of them seen just once. The TCR was taken from a girl aged 2-10 years in good health and CMV-seronegative. Sequenced sample: PBMCs. The rearrangement uses TRBV18 and TRBJ2-5, with TRBD2 matching over 14 bases. The CDR3 DNA is TGTGCCAGCTCCCGGGGACTAGCGGGGGTCCAAGAGACCCAGTACTTC. Translating gives CASSRGLAGVQETQYF.